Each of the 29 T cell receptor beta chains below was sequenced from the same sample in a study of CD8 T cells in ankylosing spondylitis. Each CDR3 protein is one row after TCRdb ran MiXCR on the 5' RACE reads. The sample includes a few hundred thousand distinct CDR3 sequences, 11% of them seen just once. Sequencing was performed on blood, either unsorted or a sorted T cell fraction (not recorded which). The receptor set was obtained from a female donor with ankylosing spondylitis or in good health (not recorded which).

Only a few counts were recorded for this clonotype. CDR3 nucleotides: TGTGCCACCAGTGATTTCGAGACAGGGTATTCCTACGAGCAGTACTTC. Encoded protein: CATSDFETGYSYEQYF. The rearrangement links TRBV24-1 to TRBJ2-7; 7 bases align to TRBD1. The junction had 6 bases not matched to a gene; V was cut back by 1 base and J by 1 base. Germline lookup yields CDR1 KGHDR and CDR2 SFDVKD. This CDR3 has 16 residues.

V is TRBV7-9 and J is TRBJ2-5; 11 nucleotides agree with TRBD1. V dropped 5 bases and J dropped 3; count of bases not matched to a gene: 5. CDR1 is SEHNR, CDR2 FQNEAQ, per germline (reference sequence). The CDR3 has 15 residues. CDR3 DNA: TGTGCCAGCAGCCCTTGGACAGGGGGCGAAGAGACCCAGTACTTC. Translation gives CASSPWTGGEETQYF.

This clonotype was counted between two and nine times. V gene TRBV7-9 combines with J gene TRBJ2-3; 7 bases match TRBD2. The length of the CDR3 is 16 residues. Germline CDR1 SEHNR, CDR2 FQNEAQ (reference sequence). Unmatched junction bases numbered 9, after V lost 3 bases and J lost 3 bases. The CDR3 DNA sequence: TGTGCCAGCAGCTTTCCCGTGGCGGGGGAGACAGATACGCAGTATTTT. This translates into CASSFPVAGETDTQYF.

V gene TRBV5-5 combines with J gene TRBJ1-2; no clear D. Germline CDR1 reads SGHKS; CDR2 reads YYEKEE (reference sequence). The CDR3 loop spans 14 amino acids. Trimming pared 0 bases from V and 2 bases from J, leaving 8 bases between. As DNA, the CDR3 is TGTGCCAGCAGCTTGGCTCTATTGAACTATGGCTACACCTTC. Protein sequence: CASSLALLNYGYTF.

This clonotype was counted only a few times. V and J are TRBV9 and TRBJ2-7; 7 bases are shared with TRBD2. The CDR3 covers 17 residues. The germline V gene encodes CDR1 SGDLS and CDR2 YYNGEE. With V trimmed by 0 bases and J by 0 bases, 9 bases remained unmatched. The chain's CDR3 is CASSVGGAAGYSYEQYF. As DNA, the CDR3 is TGTGCCAGCAGCGTAGGAGGGGCAGCGGGATACTCCTACGAGCAGTACTTC. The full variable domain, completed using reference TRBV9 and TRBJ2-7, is DSGVTQTPKHLITATGQRVTLRCSPRSGDLSVYWYQQSLDQGLQFLIQYYNGEERAKGNILERFSAQQFPDLHSELNLSSLELGDSALYFCASSVGGAAGYSYEQYFGPGTRLTVT.

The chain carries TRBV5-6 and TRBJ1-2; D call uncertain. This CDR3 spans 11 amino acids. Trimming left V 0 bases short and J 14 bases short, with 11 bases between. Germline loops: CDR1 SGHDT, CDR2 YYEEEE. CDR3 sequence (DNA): TGTGCCAGCAGCTTGGGGCCAGCTCGTACCTTC. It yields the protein CASSLGPARTF.

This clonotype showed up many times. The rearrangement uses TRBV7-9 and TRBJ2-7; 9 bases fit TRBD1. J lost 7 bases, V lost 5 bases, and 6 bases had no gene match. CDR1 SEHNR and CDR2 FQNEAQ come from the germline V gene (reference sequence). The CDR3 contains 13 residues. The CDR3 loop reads CASSPAGTGEQYF. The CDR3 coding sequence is TGTGCCAGCAGCCCCGCCGGGACAGGGGAGCAGTACTTC.

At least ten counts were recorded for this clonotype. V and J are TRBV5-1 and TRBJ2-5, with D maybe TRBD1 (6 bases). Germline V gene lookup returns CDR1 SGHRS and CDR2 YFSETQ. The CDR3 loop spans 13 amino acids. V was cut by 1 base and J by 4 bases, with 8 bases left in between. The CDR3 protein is CASSLTGPETQYF. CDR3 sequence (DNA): TGCGCCAGCAGCTTGACAGGGCCAGAGACCCAGTACTTC. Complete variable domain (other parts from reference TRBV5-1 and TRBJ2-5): KAGVTQTPRYLIKTRGQQVTLSCSPISGHRSVSWYQQTPGQGLQFLFEYFSETQRNKGNFPGRFSGRQFSNSRSEMNVSTLELGDSALYLCASSLTGPETQYFGPGTRLLVL.

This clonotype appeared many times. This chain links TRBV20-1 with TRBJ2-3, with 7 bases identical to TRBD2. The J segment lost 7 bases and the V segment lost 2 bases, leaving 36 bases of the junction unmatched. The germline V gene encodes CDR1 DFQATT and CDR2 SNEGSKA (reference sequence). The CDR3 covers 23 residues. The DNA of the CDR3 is TGCAGTGCTAGAATCAGGCAGGGCGAGGCGAGAACGCTAGAGCGGGATGGATCTCATACGCAGTATTTT. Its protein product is CSARIRQGEARTLERDGSHTQYF.

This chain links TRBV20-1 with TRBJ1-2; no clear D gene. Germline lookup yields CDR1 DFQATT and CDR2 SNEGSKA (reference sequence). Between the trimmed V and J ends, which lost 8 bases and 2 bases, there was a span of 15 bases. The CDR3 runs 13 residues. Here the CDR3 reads CSPQNGQNYGYTF. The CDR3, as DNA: TGCAGTCCCCAGAACGGGCAGAACTATGGCTACACCTTC.

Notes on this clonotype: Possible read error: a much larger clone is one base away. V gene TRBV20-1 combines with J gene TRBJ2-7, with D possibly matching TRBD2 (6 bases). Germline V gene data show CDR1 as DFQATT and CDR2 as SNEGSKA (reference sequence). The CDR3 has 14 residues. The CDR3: CSASRRDASYKQYF. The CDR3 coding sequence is TGCAGTGCCTCGCGGCGGGACGCTTCCTACAAGCAGTACTTC.

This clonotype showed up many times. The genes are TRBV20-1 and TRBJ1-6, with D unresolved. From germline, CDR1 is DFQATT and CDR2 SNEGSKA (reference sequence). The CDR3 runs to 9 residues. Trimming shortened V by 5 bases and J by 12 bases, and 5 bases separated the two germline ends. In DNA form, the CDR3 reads TGCAGTGCTCCCCAACCCCTCCACTTT. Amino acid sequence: CSAPQPLHF.

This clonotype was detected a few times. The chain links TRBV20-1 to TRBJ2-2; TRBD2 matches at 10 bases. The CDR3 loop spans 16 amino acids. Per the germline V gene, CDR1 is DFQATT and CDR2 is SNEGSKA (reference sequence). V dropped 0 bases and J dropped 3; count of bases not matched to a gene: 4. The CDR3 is CSARDRGLADTGELFF. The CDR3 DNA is TGCAGTGCTAGAGATCGTGGACTAGCGGACACCGGGGAGCTGTTTTTT.

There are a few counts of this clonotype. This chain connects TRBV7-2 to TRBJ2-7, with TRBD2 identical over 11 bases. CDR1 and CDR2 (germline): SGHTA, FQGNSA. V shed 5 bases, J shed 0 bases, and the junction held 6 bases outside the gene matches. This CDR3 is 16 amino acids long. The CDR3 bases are TGTGCCAGCAGCCTTTTTGGGACTAGCGGCTCCTACGAGCAGTACTTC. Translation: CASSLFGTSGSYEQYF.

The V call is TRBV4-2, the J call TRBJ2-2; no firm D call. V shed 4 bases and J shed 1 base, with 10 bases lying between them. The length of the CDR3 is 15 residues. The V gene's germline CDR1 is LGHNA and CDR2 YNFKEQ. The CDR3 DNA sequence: TGTGCCAGCAGCCCATTAACGGGGAACACCGGGGAGCTGTTTTTT. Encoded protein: CASSPLTGNTGELFF.

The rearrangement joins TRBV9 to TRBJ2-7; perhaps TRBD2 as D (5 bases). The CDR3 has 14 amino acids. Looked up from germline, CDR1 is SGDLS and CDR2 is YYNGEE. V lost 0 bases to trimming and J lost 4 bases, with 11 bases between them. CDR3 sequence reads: CASSVGGFGYEQYF. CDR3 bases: TGTGCCAGCAGCGTAGGAGGGTTCGGATACGAGCAGTACTTC.

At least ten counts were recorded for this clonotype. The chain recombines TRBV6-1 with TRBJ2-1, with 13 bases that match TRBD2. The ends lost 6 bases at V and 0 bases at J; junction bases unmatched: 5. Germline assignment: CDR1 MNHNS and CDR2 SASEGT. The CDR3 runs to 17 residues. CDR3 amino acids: CASRKLAGGSSYNEQFF. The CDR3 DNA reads TGTGCCAGCAGGAAACTAGCGGGAGGGAGCTCCTACAATGAGCAGTTCTTC.

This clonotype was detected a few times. In DNA form, the CDR3 reads TGCGCCAGCAGCCCCCGGCTAGCGGGTAACACAGATACGCAGTATTTT. Residues: CASSPRLAGNTDTQYF. The J gene is TRBJ2-3, the V gene TRBV4-3; TRBD2 aligns across 8 bases. J was trimmed by 2 bases and V by 4 bases; bases with no gene match: 8. The CDR3 consists of 16 residues. From germline, CDR1 is LGHNA and CDR2 YSLEER.

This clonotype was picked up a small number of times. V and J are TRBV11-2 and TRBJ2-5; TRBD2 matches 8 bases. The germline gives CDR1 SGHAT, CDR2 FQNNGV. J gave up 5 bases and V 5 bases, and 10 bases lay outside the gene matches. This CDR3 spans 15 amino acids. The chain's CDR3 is CASSPLTGGRETQYF. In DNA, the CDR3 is TGTGCCAGCAGCCCTCTTACGGGAGGGCGGGAGACCCAGTACTTC.

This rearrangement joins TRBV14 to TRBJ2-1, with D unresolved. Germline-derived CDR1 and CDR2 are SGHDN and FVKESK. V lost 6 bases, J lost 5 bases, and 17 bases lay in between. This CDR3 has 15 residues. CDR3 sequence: CASRETWAADNEQFF. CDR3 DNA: TGTGCCAGCAGAGAAACGTGGGCGGCCGACAATGAGCAGTTCTTC.

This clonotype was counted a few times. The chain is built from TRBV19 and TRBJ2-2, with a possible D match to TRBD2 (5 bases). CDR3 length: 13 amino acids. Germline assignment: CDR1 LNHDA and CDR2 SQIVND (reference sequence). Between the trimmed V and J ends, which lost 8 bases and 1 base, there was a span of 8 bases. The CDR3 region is CASQRLNTGELFF. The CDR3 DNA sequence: TGTGCCAGTCAGCGGCTGAACACCGGGGAGCTGTTTTTT.

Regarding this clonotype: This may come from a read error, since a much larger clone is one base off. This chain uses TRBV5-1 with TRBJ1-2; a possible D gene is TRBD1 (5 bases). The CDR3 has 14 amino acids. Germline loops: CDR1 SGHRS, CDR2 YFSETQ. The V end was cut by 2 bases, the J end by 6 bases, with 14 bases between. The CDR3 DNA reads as TGCGCCAGCAGCTTCTTTTTGGGGGGGGATGGCTACACCTTC. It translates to CASSFFLGGDGYTF. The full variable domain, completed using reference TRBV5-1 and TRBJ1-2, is KAGVTQTPRYLIKTRGQQVTLSCSPISGHRSVSWYQQTPGQGLQFLFEYFSETQRNKGNFPGRFSGRQFSNSRSEMNVSTLELGDSALYLCASSFFLGGDGYTFGSGTRLTVV.

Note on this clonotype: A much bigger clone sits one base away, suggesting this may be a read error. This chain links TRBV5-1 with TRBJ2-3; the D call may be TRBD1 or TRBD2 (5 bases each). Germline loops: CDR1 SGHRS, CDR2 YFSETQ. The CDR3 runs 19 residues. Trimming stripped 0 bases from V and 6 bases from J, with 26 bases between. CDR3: CASSLGHVGITGLPDTQYF. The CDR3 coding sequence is TGCGCCAGCAGCTTGGGGCATGTCGGGATAACAGGCCTCCCGGATACGCAGTATTTT.

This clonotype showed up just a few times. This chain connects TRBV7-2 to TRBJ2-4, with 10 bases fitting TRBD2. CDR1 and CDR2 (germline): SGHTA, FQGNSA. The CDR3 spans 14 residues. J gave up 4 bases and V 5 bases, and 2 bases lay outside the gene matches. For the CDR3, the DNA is TGTGCCAGCAGCCCTAGCGGGGGAAAAAACATTCAGTACTTC. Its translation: CASSPSGGKNIQYF.

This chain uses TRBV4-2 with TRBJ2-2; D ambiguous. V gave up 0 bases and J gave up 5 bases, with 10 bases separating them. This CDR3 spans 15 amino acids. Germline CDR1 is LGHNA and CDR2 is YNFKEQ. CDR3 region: CASSQEPESTGELFF. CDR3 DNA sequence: TGTGCCAGCAGCCAAGAGCCAGAAAGTACCGGGGAGCTGTTTTTT.

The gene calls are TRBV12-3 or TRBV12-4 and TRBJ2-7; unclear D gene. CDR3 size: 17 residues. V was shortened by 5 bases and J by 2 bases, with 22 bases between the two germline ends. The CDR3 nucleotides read TGTGCCAGCAGTACGTACCGACGTAGCCTGGGGACCTACGAGCAGTACTTC. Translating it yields CASSTYRRSLGTYEQYF.

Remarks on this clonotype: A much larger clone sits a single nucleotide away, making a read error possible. CDR3 nucleotide sequence: TGTGCCAGCAGCTTAACGGGGACTAATGGAAAACTGTTTTTT. It encodes CASSLTGTNGKLFF. V and J are TRBV7-2 and TRBJ1-4, with D possibly matching TRBD1 (5 bases). Per germline, CDR1 SGHTA and CDR2 FQGNSA. This CDR3 contains 14 residues.

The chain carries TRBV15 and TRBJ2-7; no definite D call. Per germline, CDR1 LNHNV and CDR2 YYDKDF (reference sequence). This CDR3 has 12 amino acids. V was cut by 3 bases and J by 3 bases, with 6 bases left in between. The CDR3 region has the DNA TGTGCCACCAGCAGCCCCCTCTACGAGCAGTACTTC. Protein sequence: CATSSPLYEQYF.

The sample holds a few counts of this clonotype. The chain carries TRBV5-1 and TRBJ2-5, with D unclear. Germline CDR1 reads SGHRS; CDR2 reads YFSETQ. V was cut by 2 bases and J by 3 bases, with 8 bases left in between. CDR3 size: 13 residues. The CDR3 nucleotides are TGCGCCAGCAGCTTCCCGGGCAAAGAGACCCAGTACTTC. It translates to CASSFPGKETQYF.